This passage covers 2 T cell receptor beta chains from one sample sequenced in a study of CD8 T cells in ankylosing spondylitis. Each CDR3 protein gets one entry after TCRdb re-called the 5' RACE reads with MiXCR. The sample holds fewer than 250,000 distinct CDR3 sequences, roughly 10% seen once. Material: blood, either unsorted or a sorted T cell fraction (not recorded which). These receptors came from a male donor with ankylosing spondylitis or in good health (not recorded which).

This clonotype was observed at least ten times. The chain carries TRBV10-3 and TRBJ2-7; the match to TRBD2 covers 8 bases. V shed 7 bases, J shed 4 bases, and the junction held 6 bases outside the gene matches. CDR3 length: 13 amino acids. CDR1 and CDR2 (germline): ENHRY, SYGVKD. CDR3: CAINKSGSYEQYF. The CDR3 DNA follows: TGTGCCATCAATAAAAGCGGGAGTTACGAGCAGTACTTC.

This clonotype was observed at least ten times. The chain links TRBV25-1 to TRBJ1-3; D gene ambiguous. This CDR3 spans 12 amino acids. The V gene's germline CDR1 is MGHDK and CDR2 SYGVNS. The V and J ends lost 8 bases and 0 bases respectively, with 5 bases between them. This CDR3 is CASQSSGNTIYF. The CDR3 nucleotides are TGTGCCAGCCAGAGCTCTGGAAACACCATATATTTT.